A selection of T cell receptor beta chains follows, all from one sample in a study of T-cell reconstitution after alpha-beta-depleted transplantation in children. A single record per CDR3 protein comes from TCRdb applying MiXCR to the PCR reads. The data contain about 980,000 distinct CDR3 sequences, about 31% of them singletons. The sequencing used PBMCs, mostly from graft donor cells, collected 360 days after TCRalphabeta/CD19-depleted stem cell transplant. These receptors were obtained from a boy in the first two years of life who had a stem cell transplant for SCID, so the T cells may come from the graft donor. Each CDR3 is given with its conserved first and last residue.

j_call v_call cdr3_aa
TRBJ2-5 TRBV20-1 CSAPDRLAGQETQYF
TRBJ2-5 TRBV9 CASSGDQGTAQETQYF
TRBJ2-1 TRBV7-9 CASSLQVREEQFF
TRBJ2-1 TRBV7-3 CASSYGLAYNEQFF
TRBJ2-7 TRBV20-1 CSARAGTGGTYEQYF
TRBJ1-2 TRBV6-1 CASSPQGLLYGYTF
TRBJ2-3 TRBV10-3 CAISESTPGTDTQYF
TRBJ2-2 TRBV7-9 CASSSPPDRDTGELFF
TRBJ2-2 TRBV4-3 CASSQQGLNTGELFF
TRBJ1-1 TRBV4-1 CASSQGFTAPEAFF
TRBJ1-4 TRBV5-5 CASSTREEKLFF
TRBJ1-5 TRBV5-1 CASSLLGTGNQPQHF
TRBJ2-7 TRBV28 CASSLPGRGGDYRRREQYF
TRBJ2-5 TRBV7-2 CASSLREIQETQYF
TRBJ2-2 TRBV11-2 CASSPEDRGLRTTGELFF
TRBJ1-2 TRBV20-1 CSAKSGRGDYGYTF
TRBJ2-7 TRBV7-9 CASSFIRTGGLSYEQYF
TRBJ2-1 TRBV5-5 CASTRFVGSYNEQFF
TRBJ2-7 TRBV6-1 CASKVDGVSYEQYF
TRBJ1-1 TRBV7-9 CASSFWENTEAFF
TRBJ1-1 TRBV3-1 CASSHGHRNTEAFF
TRBJ1-5 TRBV12-5 CASGLGADYSNQPQHF
TRBJ2-7 TRBV27 CASSLLFPGHSAYEQYF
TRBJ2-1 TRBV5-1 CASSLGRGPNEQFF
TRBJ2-3 TRBV15 CATSKSAWDTQYF
TRBJ2-7 TRBV12-3/TRBV12-4 CASSFSKPYEQYF
TRBJ2-1 TRBV19 CASSIIRGVTYNEQFF
TRBJ2-3 TRBV7-3 CASSLGPTSLQYF
TRBJ2-5 TRBV20-1 CSASPPLYQETQYF
TRBJ2-3 TRBV3-1 CASSLQAGGATDTQYF
TRBJ1-4 TRBV7-9 CASSQTGGNAELFF
TRBJ2-7 TRBV27 CASSSPGWGEQYF
TRBJ2-3 TRBV12-3/TRBV12-4 CASSSPTSTDTQYF
TRBJ2-3 TRBV12-3/TRBV12-4 CASSLRTVGSTDTQYF
TRBJ2-3 TRBV20-1 CSAPPRGPVGDTQYF
TRBJ2-3 TRBV9 CASSPGPGSTDTQYF
TRBJ1-1 TRBV6-1 CASSEWGLGEAFF
TRBJ2-7 TRBV27 CASSFLGPYDEQYF
TRBJ1-2 TRBV7-2 CASSRGNGYTF
TRBJ2-7 TRBV5-1 CASSLSLYYEQYF
TRBJ2-3 TRBV12-3/TRBV12-4 CASSLDTTGTDTQYF
TRBJ1-2 TRBV18 CASSPQGIYGYTF
TRBJ2-1 TRBV27 CASSLSPQGVRRNNEQFF
TRBJ2-2 TRBV15 CATSSVRHRGAVF
TRBJ2-7 TRBV12-3/TRBV12-4 CASSSPGTGWNEQYF
TRBJ1-1 TRBV29-1 CSVRRGTEAFF
TRBJ1-1 TRBV5-6 CASSLRARGTEAFF
TRBJ1-1 TRBV6-5 CASSTATGGTEAFF
TRBJ2-1 TRBV12-3/TRBV12-4 CASSPSGGAGRNEQFF